The T cell receptor (beta chain) described here comes from a study of blood T cell repertoires in COVID-19. Across the whole study: The United States, Italy and Spain were the sources of the acute and convalescent COVID-19 samples. The analysed material was cDNA or gDNA that came from T cells, B-cell-depleted T cells, or PBMCs.

In the original analysis: The authors estimated nucleated cell counts from reference gene primer amplification. Method: immunoSEQ multiplex PCR; TCRdb's copy keeps in-frame clones and lacks some. The D gene and trimming were derived from the DNA, and the V and J assignments and clone size from that table. The sample lists over 120,000 clones; 88% were seen once. The germline V gene has CDR1 SGHTA and CDR2 FQGNSA. The CDR3 runs 13 residues. Trimming took off 1 base at V and 4 bases at J, with 7 bases between the two ends. The sequence was obtained from a woman aged 50 to 60 with acute or convalescent COVID-19. Sequencing was performed on peripheral blood. The rearrangement links TRBV7-2 to TRBJ1-2, with D uncertain. The DNA of the CDR3 is TGTGCCAGCAGCTTAGACACATTCTATGGCTACACCTTC. Translated, it gives CASSLDTFYGYTF.